The 9 T cell receptor beta chains presented below share a single source sample, sequenced in a study of OX40 agonist ivuxolimab in advanced cancers. Libraries were made using the immunoSEQ multiplex PCR assay. TCRdb took over this immuneACCESS table, retaining in-frame rearrangements with V and J assigned. Such tables are incomplete; in checked studies, under half of the missing clones stem from an unresolved V gene, and the remainder is unexplained. The sample includes 55,000 to 80,000 clones, with 87% observed a single time. The biggest ten clones account for about 1.3% of the sample. Sequences were derived from CD4+ or CD8+ T cells sorted from blood, sampled in a trial of the OX40 agonist ivuxolimab. These receptors all stem from an adult with an advanced solid tumor such as melanoma, head and neck, liver or kidney cancer.

The chain carries TRBV5-4 and TRBJ1-5; unclear D gene. The CDR3 has 15 residues. Germline assignment: CDR1 SGHNT and CDR2 YYREEE (reference sequence). Trimming left V 1 base short and J 5 bases short, with 13 bases between. The CDR3 region is CASSLWIGTYQPQHF. The CDR3 nucleotides are TGTGCCAGCAGCTTGTGGATTGGAACTTATCAGCCCCAGCATTTT.

The gene calls are TRBV5-5 and TRBJ1-4, with D uncertain. From germline, CDR1 is SGHKS and CDR2 YYEKEE (reference sequence). The CDR3 extends over 14 amino acids. V lost 2 bases, J lost 0 bases, and 5 bases lay in between. The CDR3 loop is CASSFAATNEKLFF. The CDR3 bases are TGTGCCAGCAGCTTCGCTGCAACTAATGAAAAACTGTTTTTT.

The chain carries TRBV6-4 and TRBJ2-1; 11 bases align to TRBD2. This CDR3 comprises 15 residues. Germline loops: CDR1 MRHNA, CDR2 SNTAGT. V was pared by 3 bases and J by 2 bases, with 0 bases of the junction left unmatched. DNA for the CDR3: TGTGCCAGCAGTGAACTAGCGGGAGCCTACAATGAGCAGTTCTTC. Protein sequence: CASSELAGAYNEQFF.

The chain is built from TRBV7-6 and TRBJ1-1; the D is unclear. V shed 5 bases and J shed 2 bases, with 9 bases lying between them. In germline, CDR1 is SGHVS, CDR2 FNYEAQ. CDR3 length: 13 residues. The CDR3 region is CASSRAENTEAFF. DNA for the CDR3: TGTGCCAGCAGCCGGGCGGAAAACACTGAAGCTTTCTTT. The full variable domain, with the rest looked up from reference TRBV7-6 and TRBJ1-1, is GAGVSQSPRYKVTKRGQDVALRCDPISGHVSLYWYRQALGQGPEFLTYFNYEAQQDKSGLPNDRFSAERPEGSISTLTIQRTEQRDSAMYRCASSRAENTEAFFGQGTRLTVV.

V usage is TRBV6-1 and J usage is TRBJ1-5, with D unresolved. This CDR3 spans 12 amino acids. CDR1 is MNHNS and CDR2 is SASEGT in the germline V gene. V was cut by 6 bases and J by 6 bases, with 9 bases left in between. The CDR3 spells CASSEVPQPQHF. The CDR3 DNA reads TGTGCCAGCAGCGAGGTTCCTCAGCCCCAGCATTTT.

The chain couples TRBV6-1 to TRBJ1-3, with D perhaps matching TRBD1 (5 bases). CDR1 and CDR2 from the germline V gene are MNHNS and SASEGT. The germline V and J ends were trimmed by 7 bases and 4 bases, with 14 bases remaining between them. This CDR3 is 14 amino acids long. The DNA for the CDR3 is TGTGCCAGCATTCCAGGAGGGACCGGAAACACCATATATTTT. Protein product: CASIPGGTGNTIYF.

The chain carries TRBV7-2 and TRBJ2-1; D unclear. This CDR3 is built from 12 residues. Germline CDR1 reads SGHTA; CDR2 reads FQGNSA. The V gene lost 2 bases and the J gene lost 8 bases, with 7 bases spanning the gap. DNA of the CDR3: TGTGCCAGCAGCTTAAGGTGGGATGAGCAGTTCTTC. Translating it yields CASSLRWDEQFF.

The rearrangement links TRBV18 to TRBJ1-3; D not certain. With 5 bases removed from V and 0 bases from J, the gap between germline ends came to 8 bases. The CDR3 covers 14 residues. CDR1 is KGHSH, CDR2 LQKENI, per germline. The CDR3 DNA reads as TGTGCCAGCTCAGATCAGAGCTCTGGAAACACCATATATTTT. Amino acid sequence: CASSDQSSGNTIYF.

V is TRBV6-6 and J is TRBJ1-1; tentative D call: TRBD1 (5 bases). The CDR3 extends over 15 amino acids. Germline CDR1 and CDR2: MNHNY and SVGAGI (reference sequence). The V end was cut by 0 bases, the J end by 7 bases, with 15 bases between. The CDR3 here is CASSYSAGRGVEAFF. The CDR3 DNA reads as TGTGCCAGCAGTTACTCGGCAGGGAGGGGAGTTGAAGCTTTCTTT.